What follows are 3 T cell receptor beta chains derived from one specimen sequenced in a study of cytomegalovirus exposure and HLA in healthy donors. Primers for the PCR totalled 60 Vbeta and 13 Jbeta. Sequenced by immunoSEQ multiplex PCR; TCRdb stores in-frame clones only, minus some. The sample gives more than 150,000 clones, about 90% of which show up once; 0.2% to 0.3% is in the top ten. The material sequenced was PBMCs. These receptors all come from a girl under three years old in good health and CMV-seronegative.

The chain has TRBV5-8 and TRBJ2-2; 9 nucleotides line up with TRBD2. The germline V gene encodes CDR1 SGHTS and CDR2 YDEGEE. The CDR3 covers 17 residues. V shed 4 bases, J shed 3 bases, and the junction held 10 bases outside the gene matches. DNA of the CDR3: TGTGCCAGCAGCCTTCGTCTAGCGGGGTCCTACACCGGGGAGCTGTTTTTT. Its protein is CASSLRLAGSYTGELFF.

Concerning this clone: The junction does not match germline at one end; this may be a read error. This chain links TRBV6-6 with TRBJ2-1; 9 positions agree with TRBD2. The CDR3 contains 16 residues. The germline V gene encodes CDR1 MNHNY and CDR2 SVGAGI (reference sequence). The CDR3 DNA is TGTGCCAGCAGCCTGTCAGCGGGGGGCAGGTACAGTGAGCAGTTCTTC. Residues: CASSLSAGGRYSEQFF.

The genes are TRBV7-9 and TRBJ2-7; D gene uncertain. The V and J ends lost 1 base and 9 bases respectively, with 10 bases between them. The germline CDR1 and CDR2 sequences are SEHNR and FQNEAQ (reference sequence). There are 12 residues in the CDR3. The CDR3 DNA reads TGTGCCAGCAGCTTAGGGGTAGGCGGGCAGTACTTC. It translates to CASSLGVGGQYF.